This T cell receptor beta chain was found in a study of cytomegalovirus exposure and HLA in healthy donors. Study findings and constraints: Some TCR beta chains (about 170 of them) were listed as cytomegalovirus-associated.

Comments on this clone: Its antigen remains unknown.

This CDR3 contains 17 residues. J gave up 0 bases and V 8 bases, and 16 bases lay outside the gene matches. Germline loops: CDR1 MNHEY, CDR2 SMNVEV (reference sequence). These donors were members of the roughly 130-subject validation cohort, a group separate from the approximately 700-subject first cohort. The repertoire was sequenced with immunoSEQ multiplex PCR; TCRdb's copy has only in-frame clones and lacks some. The repertoire includes some 150,000 clones, roughly 90% of them detected once, and 0.6% to 0.8% sits in the top ten. The receptor comes from a man between 18 and 29 years old in good health and CMV-seronegative. This chain connects TRBV27 to TRBJ2-7; 7 positions agree with TRBD2. Sequenced sample: PBMCs. CDR3 region: CASAPYNLAESSYEQYV. CDR3 DNA: TGTGCCAGCGCGCCCTATAACCTAGCGGAGAGCTCCTACGAGCAGTACGTC.